These T cell receptor beta chains were read from a single sample in a study of cytotoxic CD8 clonotypes in ibrutinib-treated CLL. Data came from immunoSEQ multiplex PCR; TCRdb stores just in-frame clones and leaves some out. Of about 310,000 clones in the sample, more than 65% are singletons; the top ten hold under 8.5%. The material was PBMCs, obtained before ibrutinib treatment. The receptors shown here come from a human donor with chronic lymphocytic leukemia. CDR3s include the opening cysteine and the closing phenylalanine or tryptophan. Fields, in order: D gene, J gene, clone size, V gene, CDR3 protein, CDR3 DNA. A D gene is named only where the DNA matches it firmly. Not every row has a clone size; where given, it reads once, few, many or a size class.

d_call: .
j_call: TRBJ2-1
clone_size: few
v_call: TRBV5-1
cdr3_aa: CASTFGGGYLDNEQFF
cdr3_nt: TGCGCCAGCACCTTTGGGGGTGGGTATCTCGACAATGAGCAGTTCTTC

d_call: .
j_call: TRBJ2-1
clone_size: once
v_call: TRBV11-2
cdr3_aa: CASSLDLFYNEQFF
cdr3_nt: TGTGCCAGCAGCTTAGATTTATTCTACAATGAGCAGTTCTTC

d_call: .
j_call: TRBJ2-7
clone_size: once
v_call: TRBV5-1
cdr3_aa: CASRLRTGTYEQYF
cdr3_nt: TGCGCCAGCAGACTACGCACAGGGACCTACGAGCAGTACTTC

d_call: .
j_call: TRBJ1-4
clone_size: once
v_call: TRBV25-1
cdr3_aa: CASSEYYVRGGRNEKLFF
cdr3_nt: TGTGCCAGCAGTGAATATTATGTTCGAGGGGGGAGAAATGAAAAACTGTTTTTT

d_call: .
j_call: TRBJ1-2
clone_size: .
v_call: TRBV7-3
cdr3_aa: CASSASRDSYGYTF
cdr3_nt: TGTGCCAGCAGCGCTTCTCGAGACAGCTATGGCTACACCTTC

d_call: TRBD1
j_call: TRBJ1-3
clone_size: .
v_call: TRBV28
cdr3_aa: CASSLSSVGQGARLRRNTIYF
cdr3_nt: TGTGCCAGCAGTTTATCATCCGTGGGACAGGGGGCCCGATTAAGAAGAAACACCATATATTTT

d_call: TRBD2
j_call: TRBJ2-1
clone_size: .
v_call: TRBV7-6
cdr3_aa: CASSQGLGFEQFF
cdr3_nt: TGTGCCAGCAGCCAAGGACTAGGGTTTGAGCAGTTCTTC

d_call: TRBD2
j_call: TRBJ2-1
clone_size: .
v_call: TRBV7-6
cdr3_aa: CASSLQRGGSYNEQFF
cdr3_nt: TGTGCCAGCAGCCTACAACGGGGGGGCTCCTACAATGAGCAGTTCTTC

d_call: TRBD2
j_call: TRBJ2-3
clone_size: .
v_call: TRBV6-5
cdr3_aa: CASSNLAGEGTDTQYF
cdr3_nt: TGTGCCAGCAGTAACTTAGCGGGAGAGGGCACAGATACGCAGTATTTT

d_call: .
j_call: TRBJ2-1
clone_size: .
v_call: TRBV5-1
cdr3_aa: CASSPSVSSYNEQFF
cdr3_nt: TGCGCCAGCAGCCCGAGCGTTAGCTCCTACAATGAGCAGTTCTTC

d_call: .
j_call: TRBJ2-1
clone_size: .
v_call: TRBV4-3
cdr3_aa: CASSLGALVDNEQFF
cdr3_nt: TGCGCCAGCAGCCTAGGGGCTCTAGTAGACAATGAGCAGTTCTTC

d_call: .
j_call: TRBJ1-5
clone_size: few
v_call: TRBV7-9
cdr3_aa: CASSLGGAQPQHF
cdr3_nt: TGTGCCAGCAGCTTAGGAGGGGCCCAGCCCCAGCATTTT

d_call: .
j_call: TRBJ2-5
clone_size: .
v_call: TRBV14
cdr3_aa: CASSLAGPGTQYF
cdr3_nt: TGTGCCAGTAGCCTCGCGGGACCCGGGACCCAGTACTTC

d_call: .
j_call: TRBJ2-3
clone_size: .
v_call: TRBV5-4
cdr3_aa: CASRSDLQADTQYF
cdr3_nt: TGTGCCAGCCGGTCCGATTTACAGGCAGATACGCAGTATTTT

d_call: TRBD1
j_call: TRBJ2-2
clone_size: .
v_call: TRBV15
cdr3_aa: CATSRGGTGNTGELFF
cdr3_nt: TGTGCCACCAGCAGAGGGGGGACAGGCAACACCGGGGAGCTGTTTTTT

d_call: .
j_call: TRBJ2-1
clone_size: .
v_call: TRBV27
cdr3_aa: CASSVLGLSSYNEQFF
cdr3_nt: TGTGCCAGCAGTGTACTAGGATTAAGCTCCTACAATGAGCAGTTCTTC

d_call: TRBD2
j_call: TRBJ2-3
clone_size: .
v_call: TRBV19
cdr3_aa: CASSTSGGAFWTQYF
cdr3_nt: TGTGCCAGTAGCACTAGCGGGGGGGCCTTTTGGACGCAGTATTTT

d_call: .
j_call: TRBJ2-7
clone_size: .
v_call: TRBV7-6
cdr3_aa: CASSLRQFPTYEQYF
cdr3_nt: TGTGCCAGCAGCTTACGACAGTTTCCGACCTACGAGCAGTACTTC

d_call: .
j_call: TRBJ2-3
clone_size: .
v_call: TRBV9
cdr3_aa: CASSVEVWADTQYF
cdr3_nt: TGTGCCAGCAGCGTAGAGGTTTGGGCAGATACGCAGTATTTT

d_call: TRBD2
j_call: TRBJ2-1
clone_size: .
v_call: TRBV5-8
cdr3_aa: CASSLSLAGDNEQFF
cdr3_nt: TGTGCCAGCAGCTTGTCACTAGCGGGAGACAATGAGCAGTTCTTC

d_call: TRBD1
j_call: TRBJ2-2
clone_size: .
v_call: TRBV4-3
cdr3_aa: CASSQPTGRTAIRGLSELFF
cdr3_nt: TGCGCCAGCAGCCAACCGACAGGACGAACAGCGATCAGGGGGCTCTCGGAGCTGTTTTTT

d_call: .
j_call: TRBJ1-1
clone_size: .
v_call: TRBV15
cdr3_aa: CATSRVVNTEAFF
cdr3_nt: TGTGCCACCAGCAGAGTGGTGAACACTGAAGCTTTCTTT

d_call: .
j_call: TRBJ2-1
clone_size: .
v_call: TRBV4-3
cdr3_aa: CASTPTVPGLVQFF
cdr3_nt: TGCGCCAGCACTCCCACCGTCCCCGGGCTAGTGCAGTTCTTC

d_call: .
j_call: TRBJ1-3
clone_size: .
v_call: TRBV9
cdr3_aa: CASSVELGSGNTIYF
cdr3_nt: TGTGCCAGCAGCGTAGAATTGGGTAGCGGAAACACCATATATTTT

d_call: TRBD2
j_call: TRBJ2-5
clone_size: .
v_call: TRBV10-3
cdr3_aa: CAISESREAGGLLETQYF
cdr3_nt: TGTGCCATCAGTGAGTCGAGAGAAGCGGGAGGATTATTAGAGACCCAGTACTTC

d_call: TRBD1
j_call: TRBJ1-2
clone_size: .
v_call: TRBV6-5
cdr3_aa: CASNPGGQYGYTF
cdr3_nt: TGTGCCAGCAACCCAGGGGGACAGTATGGCTACACCTTC

d_call: .
j_call: TRBJ1-2
clone_size: .
v_call: TRBV7-9
cdr3_aa: CASSPGQKYGYTF
cdr3_nt: TGTGCCAGCAGCCCCGGACAGAAATATGGCTACACCTTC

d_call: TRBD2
j_call: TRBJ2-1
clone_size: .
v_call: TRBV30
cdr3_aa: CAWRRLANNEQFF
cdr3_nt: TGTGCCTGGAGAAGACTAGCGAACAATGAGCAGTTCTTC

d_call: .
j_call: TRBJ1-3
clone_size: .
v_call: TRBV9
cdr3_aa: CASSESSLGTIYF
cdr3_nt: TGTGCCAGCAGCGAGTCTAGCCTAGGTACCATATATTTT

d_call: .
j_call: TRBJ2-7
clone_size: once
v_call: TRBV30
cdr3_aa: CAWGGWYEQYF
cdr3_nt: TGTGCCTGGGGGGGCTGGTACGAGCAGTACTTC

d_call: TRBD2
j_call: TRBJ2-2
clone_size: .
v_call: TRBV9
cdr3_aa: CASSMWGLAEAGELFF
cdr3_nt: TGTGCCAGCAGCATGTGGGGACTAGCGGAGGCCGGGGAGCTGTTTTTT

d_call: .
j_call: TRBJ2-7
clone_size: .
v_call: TRBV4-3
cdr3_aa: CASSQDLRAFYEQYF
cdr3_nt: TGCGCCAGCAGCCAAGACCTCAGAGCCTTCTACGAGCAGTACTTC

d_call: .
j_call: TRBJ1-2
clone_size: .
v_call: TRBV30
cdr3_aa: CAWSAGQNGYTF
cdr3_nt: TGTGCCTGGAGTGCTGGACAAAATGGCTACACCTTC

d_call: .
j_call: TRBJ2-5
clone_size: .
v_call: TRBV4-3
cdr3_aa: CASSQDYGGGRETQYF
cdr3_nt: TGCGCCAGCAGCCAAGATTATGGGGGTGGCAGAGAGACCCAGTACTTC

d_call: .
j_call: TRBJ2-7
clone_size: once
v_call: TRBV7-3
cdr3_aa: CASSLDRTENYEQYF
cdr3_nt: TGTGCCAGCAGCTTAGATAGGACGGAAAACTACGAGCAGTACTTC

d_call: .
j_call: TRBJ1-1
clone_size: .
v_call: TRBV27
cdr3_aa: CASSGYSGFYTEAFF
cdr3_nt: TGTGCCAGCAGTGGTTATTCCGGCTTTTACACTGAAGCTTTCTTT

d_call: TRBD1
j_call: TRBJ1-2
clone_size: .
v_call: TRBV27
cdr3_aa: CASLGQGQYGYTF
cdr3_nt: TGTGCCAGCCTGGGACAGGGCCAATATGGCTACACCTTC

d_call: .
j_call: TRBJ1-1
clone_size: .
v_call: TRBV5-6
cdr3_aa: CASSYRARNTEAFF
cdr3_nt: TGTGCCAGCAGCTACAGGGCGAGGAACACTGAAGCTTTCTTT